This entry lists 14 T cell receptor beta chains sequenced from one sample in a study of cytomegalovirus exposure and HLA in healthy donors. The PCR was carried out with 60 Vbeta primers and 13 Jbeta primers. Only in-frame clones appear in the TCRdb table, and some are missing; sequencing was by immunoSEQ multiplex PCR. This sample carries approximately 190,000 clones, about 80% of them seen once, and the ten largest clones take around 2.5%. The sample taken for sequencing was PBMCs. Receptors originate from a woman between 50 and 59 years old in good health and CMV-seropositive.

The chain has TRBV6-4 and TRBJ1-6, with TRBD1 identical over 7 bases. Per germline, CDR1 MRHNA and CDR2 SNTAGT. The CDR3 length is 16 residues. The ends lost 7 bases at V and 1 base at J; junction bases unmatched: 7. CDR3 bases: TGTGCCAGCACCAGACAGGGCCAATCCTATAATTCACCCCTCCACTTT. Translation gives CASTRQGQSYNSPLHF.

This clone was found a few times. The chain recombines TRBV21-1 with TRBJ2-2; the D call in the table, TRBD2, was not verified against the DNA. TRBV21-1 is recorded as a pseudogene. This CDR3 is built from 15 residues. CDR3 amino acids: CASSTGRRRTGELFF. Written as DNA, the CDR3 is TGTGCCAGCAGCACTGGCAGACGGAGAACCGGGGAGCTGTTTTTT.

The genes are TRBV11-1 and TRBJ1-1; 9 bases are shared with TRBD1. Germline values: CDR1 SGHAT, CDR2 FQDESV (reference sequence). V was clipped by 0 bases and J by 4 bases; unmatched bases: 6. This CDR3 has 16 residues. CDR3 bases: TGTGCCAGCAGCTTAGCCCTGGACAGGGGTGCCACTGAAGCTTTCTTT. Protein: CASSLALDRGATEAFF.

The genes are TRBV7-8 and TRBJ2-2; 7 positions agree with TRBD1. From germline, CDR1 is SGHVS and CDR2 FQNEAQ. This CDR3 comprises 16 residues. V shed 4 bases and J 0 bases; nucleotides not matched to a gene: 5. This CDR3 reads CASSSPGTANTGELFF. The CDR3 DNA follows: TGTGCCAGCAGCTCCCCCGGGACAGCGAACACCGGGGAGCTGTTTTTT.

The chain's CDR3 is CASSYPGTGVHNEQFF. CDR3 sequence (DNA): TGTGCCAGCAGTTATCCCGGGACAGGGGTCCACAATGAGCAGTTCTTC. The genes are TRBV14 and TRBJ2-1, with TRBD1 matching over 10 bases. V dropped 6 bases and J dropped 5; count of bases not matched to a gene: 10. In germline, CDR1 is SGHDN, CDR2 FVKESK. This CDR3 contains 16 residues.

The chain employs TRBV15 and TRBJ2-7; D is unresolved. This CDR3 comprises 13 residues. The V gene lost 1 base and the J gene lost 2 bases, with 6 bases spanning the gap. Germline CDR1 reads LNHNV; CDR2 reads YYDKDF (reference sequence). The CDR3 DNA sequence: TGTGCCACCAGCAGAGGACTCACCTACGAGCAGTACTTC. Its protein product is CATSRGLTYEQYF.

This clone turned up a few times. The chain joins TRBV7-3 to TRBJ1-6; TRBD1 aligns across 7 bases. The V segment lost 5 bases and the J segment 10 bases; nucleotides outside the gene matches: 14. Looked up from germline, CDR1 is SGHTA and CDR2 is FQGTGA. CDR3 length equals 16 residues. This chain's CDR3 is CASSPSPGQFESPLHF. CDR3 nucleotides: TGTGCCAGCAGCCCCTCTCCGGGACAGTTTGAATCACCCCTCCACTTT.

The chain recombines TRBV4-2 with TRBJ2-1; TRBD2 might be the D (6 bases). Germline CDR1 and CDR2: LGHNA and YNFKEQ. The CDR3 covers 13 residues. Deletions cut 0 bases from V and 14 bases from J, with 14 bases between. CDR3 region: CASSQEIERVEFF. The DNA of the CDR3 is TGTGCCAGCAGCCAAGAGATTGAGCGGGTGGAGTTCTTC.

V usage is TRBV6-5 and J usage is TRBJ2-5; 9 bases are shared with TRBD2. Germline CDR1 MNHEY, CDR2 SVGAGI. The trim removed 3 bases at V and 3 bases at J, leaving 5 bases unmatched. The CDR3 extends over 15 amino acids. The CDR3 coding sequence is TGTGCCAGCAGTTATTATCTAGCGGGGAAAGAGACCCAGTACTTC. It encodes CASSYYLAGKETQYF.

J is TRBJ2-2 and V is TRBV9; a weak D match, TRBD1 (6 bases). Germline CDR1 reads SGDLS; CDR2 reads YYNGEE. Trimming left V 4 bases short and J 5 bases short, with 18 bases between. The CDR3 totals 16 residues. This CDR3 reads CASSIGQTPGTGELFF. The CDR3, as DNA: TGTGCCAGCAGCATCGGACAGACCCCGGGGACCGGGGAGCTGTTTTTT.

V is TRBV6-6 and J is TRBJ1-5, with D perhaps TRBD1 (5 bases). Trimming took off 6 bases at V and 2 bases at J, with 11 bases between the two ends. The CDR3 is 14 residues long. Germline assignment: CDR1 MNHNY and CDR2 SVGAGI (reference sequence). The CDR3 DNA is TGTGCCAGCAGCCGGGGGTGGGGCAATCAGCCCCAGCATTTT. This codes for CASSRGWGNQPQHF.

The chain uses TRBV7-9 and TRBJ2-5, with D tentatively TRBD1 (6 bases). The CDR3 consists of 14 residues. V dropped 4 bases and J dropped 1 base, with 10 bases sitting between them. The germline V gene has CDR1 SEHNR and CDR2 FQNEAQ (reference sequence). This CDR3 is CASSSRDTQETQYF. The CDR3 DNA follows: TGTGCCAGCAGCTCACGGGACACCCAAGAGACCCAGTACTTC.

The chain carries TRBV9 and TRBJ2-5; maybe TRBD1 (6 bases). Germline V lookup: CDR1 SGDLS, CDR2 YYNGEE. The CDR3 totals 16 residues. V lost 1 base, J lost 1 base, and 14 bases lay in between. The CDR3 DNA is TGTGCCAGCAGCGTACAGGGGTTGGGGCCCCAAGAGACCCAGTACTTC. Its protein product is CASSVQGLGPQETQYF. The whole variable domain, filled in from reference TRBV9 and TRBJ2-5, reads DSGVTQTPKHLITATGQRVTLRCSPRSGDLSVYWYQQSLDQGLQFLIQYYNGEERAKGNILERFSAQQFPDLHSELNLSSLELGDSALYFCASSVQGLGPQETQYFGPGTRLLVL.

This chain connects TRBV6-5 to TRBJ1-5; no clear D. The V end lost 11 bases, the J end lost 3 bases, and 11 bases lay between the germline ends. Germline values: CDR1 MNHEY, CDR2 SVGAGI. CDR3 length: 12 amino acids. The CDR3 nucleotides are TGTGCCGCGGGGTCCTCCAATCAGCCCCAGCATTTT. Its translation: CAAGSSNQPQHF.